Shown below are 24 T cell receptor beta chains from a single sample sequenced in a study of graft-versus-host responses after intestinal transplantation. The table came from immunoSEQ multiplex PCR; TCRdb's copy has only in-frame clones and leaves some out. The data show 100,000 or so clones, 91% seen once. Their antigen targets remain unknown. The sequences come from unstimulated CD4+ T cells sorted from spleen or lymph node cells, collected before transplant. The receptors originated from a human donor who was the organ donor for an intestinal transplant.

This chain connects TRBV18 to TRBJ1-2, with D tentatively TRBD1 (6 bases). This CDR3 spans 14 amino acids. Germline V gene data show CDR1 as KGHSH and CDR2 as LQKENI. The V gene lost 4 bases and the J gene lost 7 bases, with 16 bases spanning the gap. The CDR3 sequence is CASSLLGQTGGYTF. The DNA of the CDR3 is TGTGCCAGCTCACTACTCGGACAGACGGGTGGCTACACCTTC. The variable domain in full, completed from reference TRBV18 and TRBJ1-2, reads NAGVMQNPRHLVRRRGQEARLRCSPMKGHSHVYWYRQLPEEGLKFMVYLQKENIIDESGMPKERFSAEFPKEGPSILRIQQVVRGDSAAYFCASSLLGQTGGYTFGSGTRLTVV.

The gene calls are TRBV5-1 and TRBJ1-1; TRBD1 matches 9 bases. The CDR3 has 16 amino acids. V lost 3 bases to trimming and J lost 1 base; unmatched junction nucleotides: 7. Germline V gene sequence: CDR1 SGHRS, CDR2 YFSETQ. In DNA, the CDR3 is TGCGCCAGCAGCTGGTCTGGGACAGGGAAGAACACTGAAGCTTTCTTT. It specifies CASSWSGTGKNTEAFF. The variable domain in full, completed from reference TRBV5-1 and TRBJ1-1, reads KAGVTQTPRYLIKTRGQQVTLSCSPISGHRSVSWYQQTPGQGLQFLFEYFSETQRNKGNFPGRFSGRQFSNSRSEMNVSTLELGDSALYLCASSWSGTGKNTEAFFGQGTRLTVV.

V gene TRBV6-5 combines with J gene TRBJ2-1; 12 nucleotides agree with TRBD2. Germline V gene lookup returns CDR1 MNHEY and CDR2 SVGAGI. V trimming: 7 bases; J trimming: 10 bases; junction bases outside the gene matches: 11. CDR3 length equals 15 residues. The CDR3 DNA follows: TGTGCCAGCATGCCCCCCGGGCTAGCGGGGGGGGAGCAGTTCTTC. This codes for CASMPPGLAGGEQFF.

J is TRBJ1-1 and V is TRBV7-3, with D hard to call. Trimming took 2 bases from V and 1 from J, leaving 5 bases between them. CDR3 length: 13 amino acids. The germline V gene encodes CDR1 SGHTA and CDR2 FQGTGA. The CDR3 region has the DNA TGTGCCAGCAGCTTAGAGGGGAACACTGAAGCTTTCTTT. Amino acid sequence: CASSLEGNTEAFF.

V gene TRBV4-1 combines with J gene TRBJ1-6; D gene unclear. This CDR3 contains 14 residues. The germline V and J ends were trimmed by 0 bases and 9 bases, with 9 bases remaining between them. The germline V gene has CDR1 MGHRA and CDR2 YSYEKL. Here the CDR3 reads CASSQESLRSPLHF. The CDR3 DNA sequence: TGCGCCAGCAGCCAAGAGAGTTTGCGTTCACCCCTCCACTTT.

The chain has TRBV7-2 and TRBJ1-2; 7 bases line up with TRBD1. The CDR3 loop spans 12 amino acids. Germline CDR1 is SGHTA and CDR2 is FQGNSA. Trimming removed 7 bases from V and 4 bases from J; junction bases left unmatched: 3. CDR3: CASTTGSYGYTF. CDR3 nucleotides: TGTGCCAGCACGACAGGGAGCTATGGCTACACCTTC. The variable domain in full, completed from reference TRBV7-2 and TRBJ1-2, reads GAGVSQSPSNKVTEKGKDVELRCDPISGHTALYWYRQSLGQGLEFLIYFQGNSAPDKSGLPSDRFSAERTGGSVSTLTIQRTQQEDSAVYLCASTTGSYGYTFGSGTRLTVV.

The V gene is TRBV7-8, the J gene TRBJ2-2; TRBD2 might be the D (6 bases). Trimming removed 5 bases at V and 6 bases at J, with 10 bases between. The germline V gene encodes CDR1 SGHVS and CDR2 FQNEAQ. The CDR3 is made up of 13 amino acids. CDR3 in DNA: TGTGCCAGCAGCGCTGGAGGGCCCGGGGAGCTGTTTTTT. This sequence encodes CASSAGGPGELFF. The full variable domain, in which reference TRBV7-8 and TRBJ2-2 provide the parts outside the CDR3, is GAGVSQSPRYKVAKRGQDVALRCDPISGHVSLFWYQQALGQGPEFLTYFQNEAQLDKSGLPSDRFFAERPEGSVSTLKIQRTQQEDSAVYLCASSAGGPGELFFGEGSRLTVL.

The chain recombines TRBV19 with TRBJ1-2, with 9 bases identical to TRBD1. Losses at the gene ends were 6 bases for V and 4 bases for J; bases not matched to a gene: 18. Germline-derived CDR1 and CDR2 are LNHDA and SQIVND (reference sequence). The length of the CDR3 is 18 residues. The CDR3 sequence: CASRIGTGSKRNIYGYTF. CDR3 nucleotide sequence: TGTGCCAGTAGAATCGGGACAGGGTCAAAGCGAAATATCTATGGCTACACCTTC.

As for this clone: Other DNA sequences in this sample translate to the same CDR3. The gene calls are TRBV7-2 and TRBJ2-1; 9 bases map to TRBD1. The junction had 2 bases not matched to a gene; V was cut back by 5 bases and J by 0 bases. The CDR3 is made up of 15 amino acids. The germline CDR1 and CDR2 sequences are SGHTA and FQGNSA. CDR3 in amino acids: CASSPTGGSYNEQFF. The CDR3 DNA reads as TGTGCCAGCAGCCCGACAGGGGGCTCCTACAATGAGCAGTTCTTC.

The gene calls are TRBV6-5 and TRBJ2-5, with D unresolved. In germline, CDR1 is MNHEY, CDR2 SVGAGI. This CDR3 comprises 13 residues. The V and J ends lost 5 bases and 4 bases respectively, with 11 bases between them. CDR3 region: CASSGRLGETQYF. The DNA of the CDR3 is TGTGCCAGCAGTGGCCGACTCGGAGAGACCCAGTACTTC.

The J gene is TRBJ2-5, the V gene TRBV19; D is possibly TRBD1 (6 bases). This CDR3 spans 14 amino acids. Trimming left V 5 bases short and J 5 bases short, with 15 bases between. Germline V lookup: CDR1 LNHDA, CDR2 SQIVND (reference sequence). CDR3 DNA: TGTGCCAGTAGTCTGGGGGCCTCTAAGGAGACCCAGTACTTC. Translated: CASSLGASKETQYF.

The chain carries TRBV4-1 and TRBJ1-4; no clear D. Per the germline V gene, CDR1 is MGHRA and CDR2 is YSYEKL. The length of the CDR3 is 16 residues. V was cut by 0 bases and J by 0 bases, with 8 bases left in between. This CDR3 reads CASSQEYAATNEKLFF. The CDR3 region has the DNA TGCGCCAGCAGCCAAGAGTACGCAGCAACTAATGAAAAACTGTTTTTT.

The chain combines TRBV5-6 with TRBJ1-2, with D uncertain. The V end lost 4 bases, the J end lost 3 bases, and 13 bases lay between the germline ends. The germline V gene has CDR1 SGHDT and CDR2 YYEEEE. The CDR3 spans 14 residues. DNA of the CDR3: TGTGCCAGCAGCCTCCAGGTGCCCTACTATGGCTACACCTTC. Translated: CASSLQVPYYGYTF.

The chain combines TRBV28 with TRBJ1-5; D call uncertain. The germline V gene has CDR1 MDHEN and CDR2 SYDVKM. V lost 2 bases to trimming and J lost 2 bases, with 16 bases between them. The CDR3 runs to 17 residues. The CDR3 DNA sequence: TGTGCCAGCAGTTTACGCCTACCTAGGATTGGCAATCAGCCCCAGCATTTT. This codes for CASSLRLPRIGNQPQHF.

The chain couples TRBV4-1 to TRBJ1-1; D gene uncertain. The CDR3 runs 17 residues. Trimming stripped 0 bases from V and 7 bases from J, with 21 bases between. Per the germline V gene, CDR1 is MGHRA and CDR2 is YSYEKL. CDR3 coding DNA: TGCGCCAGCAGCCAAGAAAGCGGGGATTGGTTAAAGCTTGAAGCTTTCTTT. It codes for CASSQESGDWLKLEAFF.

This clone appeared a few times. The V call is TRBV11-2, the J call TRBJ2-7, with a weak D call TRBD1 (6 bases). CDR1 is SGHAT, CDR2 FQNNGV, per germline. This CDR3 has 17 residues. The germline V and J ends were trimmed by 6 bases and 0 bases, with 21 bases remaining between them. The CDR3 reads CASRPIRGQASSYEQYF. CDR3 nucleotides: TGTGCCAGCAGGCCAATCAGGGGCCAGGCAAGCTCCTACGAGCAGTACTTC.

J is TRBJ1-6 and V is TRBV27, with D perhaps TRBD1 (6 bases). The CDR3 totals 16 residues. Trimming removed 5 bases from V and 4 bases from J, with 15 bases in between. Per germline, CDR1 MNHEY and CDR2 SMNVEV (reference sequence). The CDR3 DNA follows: TGTGCCAGCAGTCGGCTCCCAACAGGGTATAATTCACCCCTCCACTTT. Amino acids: CASSRLPTGYNSPLHF.

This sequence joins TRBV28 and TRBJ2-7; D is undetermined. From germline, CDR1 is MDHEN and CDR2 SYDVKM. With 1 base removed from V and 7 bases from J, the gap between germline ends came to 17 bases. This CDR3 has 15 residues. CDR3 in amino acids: CASSLSLRLTWEQYF. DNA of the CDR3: TGTGCCAGCAGTTTATCCCTAAGACTTACATGGGAGCAGTACTTC.

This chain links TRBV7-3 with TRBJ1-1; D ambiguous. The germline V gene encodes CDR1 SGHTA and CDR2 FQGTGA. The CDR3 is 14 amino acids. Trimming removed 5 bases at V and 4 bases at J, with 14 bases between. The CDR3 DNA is TGTGCCAGCAGCCAGGTGGTGGGTAGCACTGAAGCTTTCTTT. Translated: CASSQVVGSTEAFF.

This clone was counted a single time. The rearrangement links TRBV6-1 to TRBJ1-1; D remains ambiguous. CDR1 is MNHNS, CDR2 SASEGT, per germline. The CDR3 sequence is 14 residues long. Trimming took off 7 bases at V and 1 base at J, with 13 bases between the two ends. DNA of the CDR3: TGTGCCAGCAAGCCCACCCTGCGGAACACTGAAGCTTTCTTT. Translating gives CASKPTLRNTEAFF.

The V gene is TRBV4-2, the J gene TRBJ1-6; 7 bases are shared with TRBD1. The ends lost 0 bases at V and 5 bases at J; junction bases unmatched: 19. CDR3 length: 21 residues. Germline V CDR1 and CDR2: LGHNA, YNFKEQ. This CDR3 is CASSQDFGRGATGANNSPLHF. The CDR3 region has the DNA TGTGCCAGCAGCCAAGATTTTGGCCGAGGGGCTACAGGGGCGAATAATTCACCCCTCCACTTT.

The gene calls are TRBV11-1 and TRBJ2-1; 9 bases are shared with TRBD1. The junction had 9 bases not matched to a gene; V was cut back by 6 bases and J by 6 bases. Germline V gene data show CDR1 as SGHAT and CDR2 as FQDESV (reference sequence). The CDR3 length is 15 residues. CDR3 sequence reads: CASRDPGQGFNEQFF. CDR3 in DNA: TGTGCCAGCAGGGACCCGGGACAGGGCTTCAATGAGCAGTTCTTC. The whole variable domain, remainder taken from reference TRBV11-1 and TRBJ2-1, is EAEVAQSPRYKITEKSQAVAFWCDPISGHATLYWYRQILGQGPELLVQFQDESVVDDSQLPKDRFSAERLKGVDSTLKIQPAELGDSAMYLCASRDPGQGFNEQFFGPGTRLTVL.

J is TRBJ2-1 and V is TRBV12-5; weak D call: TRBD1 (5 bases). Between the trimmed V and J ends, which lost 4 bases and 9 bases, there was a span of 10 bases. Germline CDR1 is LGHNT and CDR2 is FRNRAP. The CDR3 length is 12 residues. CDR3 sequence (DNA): TGTGCTAGTGGTTGGACACGGGCTGAGCAGTTCTTC. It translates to CASGWTRAEQFF.

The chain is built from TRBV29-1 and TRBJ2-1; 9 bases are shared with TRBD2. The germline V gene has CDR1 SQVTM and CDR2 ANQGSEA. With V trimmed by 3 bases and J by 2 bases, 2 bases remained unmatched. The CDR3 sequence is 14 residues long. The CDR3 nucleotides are TGCAGCGTTGAGAAGCGGGGGGCCTACAATGAGCAGTTCTTC. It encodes CSVEKRGAYNEQFF.